This T cell receptor (beta chain) emerged from a study of shared clonotypes between healthy human individuals. The repertoire was sequenced with immunoSEQ multiplex PCR; TCRdb's copy has only in-frame clones and lacks some. The sample lists fewer than 550,000 clones, nearly 80% occurring once. Sample: PBMCs. The source of this sequence is a woman aged 40 to 50 in good health. Some clones in this sample may be carry-over from other donors' samples.

The CDR3 DNA follows: TGTGCCAGCAGCGAGAGGGAGACCCAATCCTACGAGCAGTACTTC. As protein: CASSERETQSYEQYF. The rearrangement joins TRBV9 to TRBJ2-7, with D maybe TRBD2 (5 bases). The CDR3 consists of 15 residues. Germline CDR1 reads SGDLS; CDR2 reads YYNGEE. Trimming took off 3 bases at V and 1 base at J, with 14 bases between the two ends.